This is a list of T cell receptor beta chains from one sample in a study of cytomegalovirus exposure and HLA in healthy donors. Profiling relied on immunoSEQ multiplex PCR, and the TCRdb table lists in-frame clones only, not all of them. This table holds over 150,000 clones, approximately 80% found once. Sequencing was done on a sample of PBMCs. The source is a woman between 25 and 40 years old in good health and CMV-seronegative. Both conserved end residues are part of each CDR3. A D gene is named only where the DNA matches it firmly. Size is omitted from some rows. Given values are once, few, many or a class for expanded clones.

J gene,clone size,D gene,V gene,CDR3 DNA,CDR3 protein
TRBJ2-5,-,-,TRBV25-1,TGTGCCAGCAGTCCCACCAGGGGGAGGGAGACCCAGTACTTC,CASSPTRGRETQYF
TRBJ2-3,-,-,TRBV19,TGTGCCAGTAGCCCCCGGCGCGTACTATCTTCAGATACGCAGTATTTT,CASSPRRVLSSDTQYF
TRBJ1-2,-,-,TRBV5-1,TGCGCCAGCAGGCCCACACAGGGTAACTATGGCTACACCTTC,CASRPTQGNYGYTF
TRBJ1-1,once,-,TRBV27,TGTGCCAGCAGTTTATTGATGGGGGGGTCGGACACTGAAGCTTTCTTT,CASSLLMGGSDTEAFF
TRBJ2-3,-,-,TRBV4-1,TGCGCCAGCAGCCAAGTTCGGGGGGCGCCCACAGATACGCAGTATTTT,CASSQVRGAPTDTQYF
TRBJ1-1,-,-,TRBV18,TGTGCCAGCTCACCACCTAACACGAACACTGAAGCTTTCTTT,CASSPPNTNTEAFF
TRBJ2-7,-,TRBD1,TRBV5-1,TGCGCCAGCAGCTTGGCCCGGGACAGGGCCTCCTACGAGCAGTACTTC,CASSLARDRASYEQYF
TRBJ2-3,-,TRBD2,TRBV19,TGTGCCAGTAGTACTTGGACTAGCGGGAGGATGAATACGCAGTATTTT,CASSTWTSGRMNTQYF
TRBJ2-2,-,-,TRBV27,TGTGCCAGCACCCAAACCGGGGAGCTGTTTTTT,CASTQTGELFF
TRBJ2-7,-,TRBD2,TRBV18,TGTGCCAGCTCACCCGTAGCGGGGGAGCAGTACTTC,CASSPVAGEQYF
TRBJ2-1,-,-,TRBV7-9,TGTGCCAGCAGCTTAGCGCTACGAGGGGGAGATGAGCAGTTCTTC,CASSLALRGGDEQFF
TRBJ1-3,-,TRBD1,TRBV6-1,TGTGCCAGCCTTCAGGGGGCCGGAAACACCATATATTTT,CASLQGAGNTIYF
TRBJ1-1,-,-,TRBV7-9,TGTGCCAGCAGCTCCAGGCAGGCGTTCATGAACACTGAAGCTTTCTTT,CASSSRQAFMNTEAFF
TRBJ1-1,-,-,TRBV7-9,TGTGCCAGCAGCCCCCAGGTTTCGAACACTGAAGCTTTCTTT,CASSPQVSNTEAFF
TRBJ2-7,-,-,TRBV2,TGTGCCAGCAGGGTCACTGAGGTTACCTACGAGCAGTACTTC,CASRVTEVTYEQYF
TRBJ2-3,once,-,TRBV27,TGTGCCAGCAGTTTCCTAGAGAACACAGATACGCAGTATTTT,CASSFLENTDTQYF
TRBJ2-1,-,-,TRBV5-6,TGTGCCAGCAGCTTGGGACAGGACTACAATGAGCAGTTCTTC,CASSLGQDYNEQFF
TRBJ1-1,-,-,TRBV6-5,TGTGCCAGCAGTGAAACACTATGGATTGAAGCTTTCTTT,CASSETLWIEAFF
TRBJ2-7,-,-,TRBV2,TGTGCCAGCAGTGAAGAAGGGGGGGGGAACCCTTACGAGCAGTACTTC,CASSEEGGGNPYEQYF
TRBJ1-1,few,-,TRBV7-9,TGTGCCAGCAGCCTTATGGGGGGGGTGAACACTGAAGCTTTCTTT,CASSLMGGVNTEAFF
TRBJ1-5,-,TRBD1,TRBV28,TGTGCCAGCAGTTCTTCAGGGGGCTATAGCAATCAGCCCCAGCATTTT,CASSSSGGYSNQPQHF
TRBJ2-7,few,-,TRBV6-1,TGTGCCAGCAGTGGGGCCGTCTACGAGCAGTACTTC,CASSGAVYEQYF
TRBJ2-1,-,TRBD1,TRBV19,TGTGCCAGTAGTATGGGGGGGACAGGGGGGTACAATGAGCAGTTCTTC,CASSMGGTGGYNEQFF
TRBJ2-1,few,TRBD2,TRBV4-2,TGTGCCAGCAGCCCCTGGACTAGCCAAAACAATGAGCAGTTCTTC,CASSPWTSQNNEQFF
TRBJ2-1,-,TRBD2,TRBV5-5,TGTGCCAGCACCAGGGGGACTAGCACTTACAATGAGCAGTTCTTC,CASTRGTSTYNEQFF
TRBJ1-2,-,TRBD1,TRBV28,TGTGCCAGCAGTTCAACAGGGGCGCGCGGCTACACCTTC,CASSSTGARGYTF
TRBJ1-3,-,TRBD1,TRBV19,TGTGCCAGTAGGACAGGGGGCTCTGGAAACACCATATATTTT,CASRTGGSGNTIYF
TRBJ2-7,-,-,TRBV7-2,TGTGCCAGCAGCTCGGGACTTACACCCTACGAGCAGTACTTC,CASSSGLTPYEQYF
TRBJ2-7,-,-,TRBV28,TGTGCCAGCATCCCGCAGGGTCTGGTACGCGAGCAGTACTTC,CASIPQGLVREQYF